This TCR beta chain was retrieved from a study of molecular identifiers for immune sequencing clone quantification. Study-wide points: In naive cells, under 1% of molecules belonged to clones above 20 RNA copies, against over 99% in effector cells.

TCRdb passed the PCR reads through MiXCR, listing each CDR3 protein once. This sample has roughly 320,000 distinct CDR3 sequences, with about 22% found just once. The germline CDR1 and CDR2 sequences are LGHNA and YSLEER. The CDR3 consists of 20 residues. About this clonotype: The antigen is undetermined. One end of the junction does not line up with germline, which may come from a read error.

The chain uses TRBV4-3 and TRBJ2-3; no clear D. Sample: naive CD8+ T cells from blood, with Jurkat cell RNA spiked in. Subset meaning: FACS-sorted CD8+CD4-CCR7+CD45RA+ naive T cells. The receptor was isolated from a human donor in good health. Some libraries in this study had Jurkat cell RNA spiked in. This CDR3 is CVSSQTFPGWGNYSTDTQYF. The CDR3, as DNA: TGCGTCAGCAGCCAAACTTTTCCTGGATGGGGTAACTATAGCACAGATACGCAGTATTTT.